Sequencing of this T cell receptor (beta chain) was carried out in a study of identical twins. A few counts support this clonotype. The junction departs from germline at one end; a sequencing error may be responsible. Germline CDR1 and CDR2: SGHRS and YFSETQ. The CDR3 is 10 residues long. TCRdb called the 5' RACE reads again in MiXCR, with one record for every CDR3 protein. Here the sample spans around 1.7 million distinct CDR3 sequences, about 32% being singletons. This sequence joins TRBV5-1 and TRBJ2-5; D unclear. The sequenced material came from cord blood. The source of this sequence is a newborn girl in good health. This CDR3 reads CAGSLETQYF. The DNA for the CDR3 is TGCGCCGGCAGCTTGGAGACCCAGTACTTC.